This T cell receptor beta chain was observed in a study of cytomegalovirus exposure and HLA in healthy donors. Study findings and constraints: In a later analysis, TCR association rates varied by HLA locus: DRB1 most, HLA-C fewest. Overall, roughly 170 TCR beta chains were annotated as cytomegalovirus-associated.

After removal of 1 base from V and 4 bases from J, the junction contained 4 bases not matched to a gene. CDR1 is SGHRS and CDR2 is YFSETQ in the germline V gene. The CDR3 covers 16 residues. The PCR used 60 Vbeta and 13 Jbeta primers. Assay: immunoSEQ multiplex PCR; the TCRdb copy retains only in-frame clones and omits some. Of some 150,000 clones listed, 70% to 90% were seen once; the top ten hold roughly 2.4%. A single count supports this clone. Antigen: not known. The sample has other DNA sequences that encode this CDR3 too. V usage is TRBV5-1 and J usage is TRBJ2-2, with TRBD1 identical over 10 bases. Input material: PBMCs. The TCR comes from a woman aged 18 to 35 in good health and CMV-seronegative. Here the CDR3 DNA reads TGCGCCAGCAGCTTGTCCCGGACAGGGGGCACCGGGGAGCTGTTTTTT. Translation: CASSLSRTGGTGELFF. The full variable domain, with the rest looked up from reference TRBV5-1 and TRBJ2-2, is KAGVTQTPRYLIKTRGQQVTLSCSPISGHRSVSWYQQTPGQGLQFLFEYFSETQRNKGNFPGRFSGRQFSNSRSEMNVSTLELGDSALYLCASSLSRTGGTGELFFGEGSRLTVL.